Detailed here is one T cell receptor beta chain. This receptor's antigen is unknown. Base qualities are missing; no much larger clone stands one base away. The data derive from a study of technical replicates of blood from a handful of donors (dated by TCRdb to about 2017). Library generation was performed with the immunoSEQ multiplex PCR assay. TCRdb limited this immuneACCESS table to in-frame rearrangements with V and J called. A share of clones is missing; checked studies link under half to unresolved V genes, and the rest is unexplained. The sample table contains about 81,000 clones; only one count was recorded for over 75% of them. The ten biggest clones cover around 3.9% of the sample. V loses 4 bases, J loses 0 bases, and the germline ends lie 10 bases apart. CDR1 and CDR2 are read off the germline V gene as MNHEY and SVGAGI. The CDR3 runs 15 amino acids, cysteine and phenylalanine included. Only the CDR3 region is kept as DNA, spanning 45 bases read in frame from base 1.

The TCR sequence derives from a human donor in good health. Some clones in this sample may be carry-over from other donors' samples. The source material was PBMCs. In this chain, TRBV6-5 is recombined with TRBJ1-3, with an unclear D gene assignment. CDR3 sequence: CASSWAPRSGNTIYF. Here is the DNA: TGTGCCAGCAGTTGGGCACCCCGCTCTGGAAACACCATATATTTT.